A selection of T cell receptor beta chains follows, all from one sample in a study of blood T cell repertoires in COVID-19. TCRdb keeps only in-frame clones here, not all; method: immunoSEQ multiplex PCR. The sample yields about 150,000 clones, 70% to 90% seen once. Material: peripheral blood. These receptors all come from a human donor with acute or convalescent COVID-19. The donor label of this sample is uncertain. CDR3s include the opening cysteine and the closing phenylalanine or tryptophan. Each record gives: J gene, clone size, D gene, V gene, CDR3 protein, CDR3 DNA. A D gene is named only where the DNA matches it firmly. Expanded clones get a size class; other rows say once, few or many, or leave the size out.

TRBJ1-1 NA TRBD1 TRBV19 CASTRPGQGNTEAFF TGTGCCAGTACCAGACCGGGACAGGGGAACACTGAAGCTTTCTTT
TRBJ1-1 NA NA TRBV27 CASSLRGNTEAFF TGTGCCAGCAGTTTACGAGGGAACACTGAAGCTTTCTTT
TRBJ1-3 NA NA TRBV18 CASSPGAEAGNTIYF TGTGCCAGCTCACCCGGAGCCGAGGCTGGAAACACCATATATTTT
TRBJ2-1 NA TRBD2 TRBV7-6 CASSFVAGKDNEQFF TGTGCCAGCAGCTTCGTAGCGGGGAAAGACAATGAGCAGTTCTTC
TRBJ1-1 NA TRBD1 TRBV7-2 CASSFTGTGVSATEAFF TGTGCCAGCAGCTTTACCGGGACAGGGGTCTCGGCCACTGAAGCTTTCTTT
TRBJ1-1 many TRBD1 TRBV9 CASSPRQGWTEAFF TGTGCCAGCAGCCCACGACAGGGCTGGACTGAAGCTTTCTTT
TRBJ1-2 few NA TRBV29-1 CSVAVGQTNYGYTF TGCAGCGTGGCCGTTGGACAGACAAACTATGGCTACACCTTC
TRBJ2-5 once TRBD2 TRBV28 CASSPIGVLAGEGKTQYF TGTGCCAGCAGCCCTATTGGGGTACTAGCGGGAGAGGGGAAGACCCAGTACTTC
TRBJ2-5 NA TRBD2 TRBV7-2 CASSLIAGGPQETQYF TGTGCCAGCAGCTTAATAGCGGGGGGCCCCCAAGAGACCCAGTACTTC
TRBJ1-1 NA NA TRBV15 CATSRDYEATSEAFF TGTGCCACCAGCAGAGATTATGAGGCTACCTCTGAAGCTTTCTTT
TRBJ1-1 NA TRBD1 TRBV4-2 CASSQRGSGTGGRSAFF TGTGCCAGCAGCCAGCGTGGATCCGGGACAGGGGGTAGGTCGGCTTTCTTT
TRBJ1-6 NA NA TRBV7-9 CASSLDGPPLHF TGTGCCAGCAGCTTAGACGGTCCCCCCCTCCACTTT
TRBJ2-7 NA TRBD2 TRBV6-1 CASSEVPRGGRFEQYF TGTGCCAGCAGCGAAGTCCCTCGCGGGGGGCGCTTCGAGCAGTACTTC
TRBJ2-1 NA TRBD2 TRBV5-1 CASSLFRGGYNEQFF TGCGCCAGCAGCTTGTTTCGCGGGGGTTACAATGAGCAGTTCTTC
TRBJ1-3 NA NA TRBV6-5 CASRATGSSGNTIYF TGTGCCAGCAGGGCAACAGGGAGCTCTGGAAACACCATATATTTT
TRBJ1-2 NA NA TRBV6-5 CASSEVGYGYTF TGTGCCAGCAGCGAGGTCGGCTATGGCTACACCTTC
TRBJ1-2 few NA TRBV7-8 CASSLGGGSYGYTF TGTGCCAGCAGCTTAGGGGGGGGGAGCTATGGCTACACCTTC
TRBJ2-1 NA TRBD2 TRBV7-3 CASSLKFEAGDYNEQFF TGTGCCAGCAGCTTAAAATTTGAGGCGGGAGACTACAATGAGCAGTTCTTC
TRBJ1-2 few TRBD1 TRBV3-1/TRBV3-2 CASSPGTGGYGYTF TGTGCCAGCAGCCCCGGGACAGGGGGCTATGGCTACACCTTC
TRBJ1-5 few TRBD1 TRBV28 CASIRKGQGVMSNQPQHF TGTGCCAGCATTCGAAAGGGACAGGGTGTAATGAGCAATCAGCCCCAGCATTTT
TRBJ2-2 NA TRBD1 TRBV4-1 CASRMNYRPGQGLSTGELFF TGCGCCAGCAGAATGAACTACCGACCGGGACAGGGATTGAGCACCGGGGAGCTGTTTTTT
TRBJ1-3 NA TRBD1 TRBV18 CASSLSGQGGVKGSGNTIYF TGTGCCAGCTCACTCTCCGGACAGGGAGGGGTAAAGGGATCTGGAAACACCATATATTTT
TRBJ2-1 NA TRBD2 TRBV18 CASSPLLAGGEEQFF TGTGCCAGCTCACCGCTACTAGCGGGAGGCGAGGAGCAGTTCTTC
TRBJ2-7 NA TRBD1 TRBV7-2 CASSLGSTGDPYEQYF TGTGCCAGCAGCTTAGGCTCAACAGGGGACCCCTACGAGCAGTACTTC
TRBJ1-5 NA TRBD1 TRBV6-2/TRBV6-3 CASSGKSGTGVNKRNQPQHF TGTGCCAGCAGCGGGAAATCCGGGACAGGGGTAAACAAGCGCAATCAGCCCCAGCATTTT
TRBJ2-1 NA TRBD2 TRBV7-6 CASSLVGTSGGDTVGNDEQFF TGTGCCAGCAGCTTAGTCGGGACTAGCGGGGGGGATACAGTTGGTAACGATGAGCAGTTCTTC